A single sample is the source of the 14 T cell receptor beta chains below, sequenced in a study of beta chain features in type 1 diabetes. Study results and caveats: Patients with Type 1 diabetes showed moderately but significantly shorter TCRB CDR3s in all four CD4+ subsets.

These receptors have no identified antigens. Of the isolated RNA, all was reverse transcribed, and so the sequenced material was expressed TCRB transcripts. Profiled with immunoSEQ multiplex PCR; TCRdb holds only in-frame clones, not every one. The data contain 160,000 or so clones, around 63% of them seen just once; the ten biggest clones take up 0.08% to 0.09%. The specimen sequenced was naive CD4+ T cells from blood. The receptors were sampled from a man under 40 with type 1 diabetes.

This clone was seen more than once but under ten times. This chain connects TRBV7-2 to TRBJ2-3, with a weak D call TRBD1 (5 bases). The CDR3 runs 13 residues. Germline values: CDR1 SGHTA, CDR2 FQGNSA. Trimming left V 3 bases short and J 6 bases short, with 10 bases between. The CDR3 region is CASSFRPGDTQYF. The CDR3 nucleotides are TGTGCCAGCAGCTTTCGTCCAGGGGATACGCAGTATTTT.

The chain combines TRBV29-1 with TRBJ2-7; 11 bases agree with TRBD1. J gave up 1 base and V 3 bases, and 2 bases lay outside the gene matches. This CDR3 is 14 amino acids long. The germline V gene has CDR1 SQVTM and CDR2 ANQGSEA. CDR3 region: CSVDGTGGSYEQYF. DNA of the CDR3: TGCAGCGTTGACGGGACAGGGGGATCCTACGAGCAGTACTTC.

A note on this clone: Other nucleotide sequences in the sample specify the same CDR3. V is TRBV5-1 and J is TRBJ2-5, with 10 nucleotides matching TRBD1. J gave up 0 bases and V 4 bases, and 3 bases lay outside the gene matches. The germline CDR1 and CDR2 sequences are SGHRS and YFSETQ. The CDR3 runs 15 residues. The CDR3 reads CASSLGQGYQETQYF. The CDR3 DNA is TGCGCCAGCAGCCTGGGACAGGGGTACCAAGAGACCCAGTACTTC.

The chain couples TRBV2 to TRBJ1-1; a possible D gene is TRBD1 (6 bases). The CDR3 runs to 12 residues. Trimming took 8 bases from V and 4 from J, leaving 11 bases between them. Germline V lookup: CDR1 SNHLY, CDR2 FYNNEI. The CDR3 here is CASAGAGTEAFF. The CDR3 nucleotides are TGTGCCAGCGCGGGGGCGGGCACTGAAGCTTTCTTT.

To note about this clone: This sample includes further DNA sequences coding for the same CDR3. The chain uses TRBV5-1 and TRBJ2-5; possibly TRBD1 for D (6 bases). Trimming stripped 5 bases from V and 2 bases from J, with 10 bases between. Germline V gene sequence: CDR1 SGHRS, CDR2 YFSETQ. The CDR3 length is 13 residues. CDR3 region: CASSRGQQETQYF. As DNA, the CDR3 is TGCGCCAGCAGTCGCGGACAGCAAGAGACCCAGTACTTC. Combining the CDR3 with reference TRBV5-1 and TRBJ2-5 gives the whole variable domain KAGVTQTPRYLIKTRGQQVTLSCSPISGHRSVSWYQQTPGQGLQFLFEYFSETQRNKGNFPGRFSGRQFSNSRSEMNVSTLELGDSALYLCASSRGQQETQYFGPGTRLLVL.

This clone appeared a few times. The chain employs TRBV30 and TRBJ2-7, with TRBD1 matching over 7 bases. CDR3 length: 14 residues. J was trimmed by 4 bases and V by 0 bases; bases with no gene match: 6. Germline lookup yields CDR1 GTSNPN and CDR2 SVGIG (reference sequence). For the CDR3, the DNA is TGTGCCTGGAGTGTAGAGTGGGGACAGTACGAGCAGTACTTC. Translated: CAWSVEWGQYEQYF.

The chain couples TRBV30 to TRBJ2-3; 7 positions agree with TRBD2. CDR3 length equals 15 residues. V gave up 2 bases and J gave up 2 bases; unmatched junction bases: 7. CDR1 is GTSNPN and CDR2 is SVGIG in the germline V gene (reference sequence). The CDR3: CAWSQGSGSTDTQYF. In DNA form, the CDR3 reads TGTGCCTGGAGTCAGGGTAGCGGGTCCACAGATACGCAGTATTTT.

V gene TRBV6-1 combines with J gene TRBJ1-6; 8 positions match TRBD1. CDR1 MNHNS and CDR2 SASEGT come from the germline V gene. The CDR3 extends over 14 amino acids. J was trimmed by 13 bases and V by 4 bases; bases with no gene match: 9. The CDR3 DNA sequence: TGTGCCAGCAGTGCCCGACAGGGGCTCCCGCCCCTCCACTTT. This encodes CASSARQGLPPLHF.

The rearrangement uses TRBV14 and TRBJ2-5; D possibly corresponds to TRBD2 (7 bases). The CDR3 spans 15 residues. Trimming removed 4 bases from V and 4 bases from J, with 16 bases in between. Germline V lookup: CDR1 SGHDN, CDR2 FVKESK. The CDR3 nucleotides read TGTGCCAGCAGCCTTCCTGGAGGGGGGGCAGAGACCCAGTACTTC. Protein sequence: CASSLPGGGAETQYF. The full variable domain, in which reference TRBV14 and TRBJ2-5 provide the parts outside the CDR3, is EAGVTQFPSHSVIEKGQTVTLRCDPISGHDNLYWYRRVMGKEIKFLLHFVKESKQDESGMPNNRFLAERTGGTYSTLKVQPAELEDSGVYFCASSLPGGGAETQYFGPGTRLLVL.

The chain recombines TRBV30 with TRBJ1-2; D is unresolved. The CDR3 is 12 residues long. V was shortened by 5 bases and J by 6 bases, with 13 bases between the two germline ends. CDR1 is GTSNPN and CDR2 is SVGIG in the germline V gene (reference sequence). CDR3 nucleotide sequence: TGTGCCTGGGCTCCGTCTACCCATGGCTACACCTTC. Amino acid sequence: CAWAPSTHGYTF.

V is TRBV2 and J is TRBJ2-1, with D maybe TRBD2 (5 bases). V lost 5 bases to trimming and J lost 7 bases, with 12 bases between them. Germline CDR1 and CDR2: SNHLY and FYNNEI. The CDR3 has 13 amino acids. DNA of the CDR3: TGTGCCAGCAGTCCTCCCTCGGGGAATGAGCAGTTCTTC. Amino acid sequence: CASSPPSGNEQFF.

The rearrangement links TRBV7-9 to TRBJ1-1, with no clear D. The CDR3 runs to 14 residues. CDR1 is SEHNR, CDR2 FQNEAQ, per germline (reference sequence). Trimming removed 3 bases from V and 4 bases from J, with 12 bases in between. CDR3 bases: TGTGCCAGCAGCTTCACATCTATGAGCACTGAAGCTTTCTTT. Translated, it gives CASSFTSMSTEAFF.

This rearrangement joins TRBV4-3 to TRBJ2-7; the D gene is possibly TRBD1 (5 bases). The ends were cut back, 0 bases at V and 1 base at J, with 10 bases in the middle. Germline-derived CDR1 and CDR2 are LGHNA and YSLEER. The CDR3 consists of 15 residues. CDR3 protein: CASSQDQGSSYEQYF. For the CDR3, the DNA is TGCGCCAGCAGCCAAGATCAGGGCAGTTCCTACGAGCAGTACTTC.

The CDR3 loop reads CAWIGVGPPLHF. The DNA of the CDR3 is TGTGCCTGGATCGGGGTGGGGCCACCCCTCCACTTT. The V gene is TRBV30, the J gene TRBJ1-6, with a weak D call TRBD1 (5 bases). Germline lookup yields CDR1 GTSNPN and CDR2 SVGIG (reference sequence). This CDR3 contains 12 residues. Trimming took 4 bases from V and 11 from J, leaving 12 bases between them.